The rows below give T cell receptor beta chains drawn from one sample of a study of CD8 T cells in ankylosing spondylitis. Each CDR3 protein gets one entry after TCRdb re-called the 5' RACE reads with MiXCR. The sample includes about 160,000 distinct CDR3 sequences, around 18% of them seen just once. The sample was blood, either unsorted or a sorted T cell fraction (not recorded which). The origin of the receptors is a male donor with ankylosing spondylitis or in good health (not recorded which). The CDR3 runs from the conserved cysteine through the conserved F or W. Rows may omit the clone size; those that give it use once, few, many or a size class.

many | TRBJ2-7 | TRBV27 | CASSLLSGSPRLGEQYF
many | TRBJ2-3 | TRBV4-1 | CASSRKAGGSTDTQYF
few | TRBJ2-1 | TRBV20-1 | CSARLAGLSSYNEQFF
many | TRBJ2-3 | TRBV20-1 | CSARDPRLATGTDTQYF
NA | TRBJ2-2 | TRBV19 | CASSVAELTGELFF
many | TRBJ2-5 | TRBV10-3 | CALSESSAPETQYF
few | TRBJ2-1 | TRBV24-1 | CATSVPYGAHNEQFF
many | TRBJ2-3 | TRBV7-2 | CASSLGYSTDTQYF
many | TRBJ2-7 | TRBV29-1 | CSVEVGYEQYF
few | TRBJ1-2 | TRBV7-8 | CASSLASTGNYGYTF
many | TRBJ2-1 | TRBV28 | CASYGRGLYNEQFF
many | TRBJ2-5 | TRBV3-1 | CASSQVGQSFGTQYF
many | TRBJ2-2 | TRBV6-1 | CASRRTSGNTGELFF
many | TRBJ1-4 | TRBV20-1 | CSARTGLEVTNEKLFF
NA | TRBJ2-5 | TRBV25-1 | CASSESTPGVTQYF
few | TRBJ1-2 | TRBV25-1 | CASSEQDRAYGYTF
many | TRBJ2-7 | TRBV20-1 | CSARISPGTYEQYF
NA | TRBJ2-7 | TRBV18 | CASSPRARDYEQYF
many | TRBJ2-5 | TRBV18 | CASSPSQETQYF
NA | TRBJ2-7 | TRBV4-2 | CASSPSGASYEQYF
few | TRBJ1-5 | TRBV12-3/TRBV12-4 | CASSFHGLSNQPQHF
many | TRBJ1-1 | TRBV28 | CASSPIQGFTEAFF
few | TRBJ1-3 | TRBV28 | CASQASSGNTIYF
many | TRBJ2-5 | TRBV5-1 | CASSILSVQETQYF